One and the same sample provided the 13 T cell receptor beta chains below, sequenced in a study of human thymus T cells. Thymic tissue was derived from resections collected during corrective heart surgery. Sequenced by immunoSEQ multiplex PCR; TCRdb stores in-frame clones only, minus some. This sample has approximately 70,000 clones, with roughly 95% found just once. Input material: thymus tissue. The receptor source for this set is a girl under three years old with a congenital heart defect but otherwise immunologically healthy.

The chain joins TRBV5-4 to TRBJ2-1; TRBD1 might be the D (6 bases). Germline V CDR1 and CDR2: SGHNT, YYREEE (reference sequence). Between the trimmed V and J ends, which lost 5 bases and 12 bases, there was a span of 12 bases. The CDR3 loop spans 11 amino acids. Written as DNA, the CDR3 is TGTGCCAGCAGATCGGACAGAAGGCAGTTCTTC. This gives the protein CASRSDRRQFF.

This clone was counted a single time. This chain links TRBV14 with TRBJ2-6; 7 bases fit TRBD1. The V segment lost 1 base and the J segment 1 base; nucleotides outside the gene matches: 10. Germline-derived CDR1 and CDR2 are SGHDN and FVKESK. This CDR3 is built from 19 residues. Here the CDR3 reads CASSQGRKGAKSGANVLTF. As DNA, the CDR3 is TGTGCCAGCAGCCAAGGGAGAAAGGGGGCAAAATCTGGGGCCAACGTCCTGACTTTC.

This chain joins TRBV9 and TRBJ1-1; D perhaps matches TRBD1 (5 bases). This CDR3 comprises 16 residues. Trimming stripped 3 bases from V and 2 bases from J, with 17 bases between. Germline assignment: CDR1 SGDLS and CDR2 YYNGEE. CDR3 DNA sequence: TGTGCCAGCAGCGAGGGAACCGGGACCCCAAACACTGAAGCTTTCTTT. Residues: CASSEGTGTPNTEAFF.

The DNA of the CDR3 is TGTGCCAGCAGCCAAGGTCCTCTCCACGAGCAGTACTTC. The encoded protein is CASSQGPLHEQYF. This sequence joins TRBV14 and TRBJ2-7; D gene unclear. Trimming left V 1 base short and J 5 bases short, with 9 bases between. CDR3 length: 13 amino acids. Germline values: CDR1 SGHDN, CDR2 FVKESK.

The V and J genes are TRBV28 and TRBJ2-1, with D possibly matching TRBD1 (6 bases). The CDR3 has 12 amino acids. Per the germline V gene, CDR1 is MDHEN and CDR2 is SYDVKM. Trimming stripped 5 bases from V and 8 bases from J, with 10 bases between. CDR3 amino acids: CASSQGIHEQFF. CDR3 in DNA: TGTGCCAGCAGTCAGGGGATCCATGAGCAGTTCTTC.

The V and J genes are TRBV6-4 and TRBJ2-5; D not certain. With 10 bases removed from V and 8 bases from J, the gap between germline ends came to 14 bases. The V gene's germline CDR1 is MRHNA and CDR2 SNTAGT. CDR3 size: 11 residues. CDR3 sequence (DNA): TGTGCCACCAGCATCTCGATTACCCAGTACTTC. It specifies CATSISITQYF.

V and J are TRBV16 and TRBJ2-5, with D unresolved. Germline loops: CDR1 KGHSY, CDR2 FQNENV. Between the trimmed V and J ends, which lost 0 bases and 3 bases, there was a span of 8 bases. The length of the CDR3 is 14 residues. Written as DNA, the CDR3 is TGTGCCAGCAGCCAATCTTTTCCGAAAGAGACCCAGTACTTC. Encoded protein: CASSQSFPKETQYF.

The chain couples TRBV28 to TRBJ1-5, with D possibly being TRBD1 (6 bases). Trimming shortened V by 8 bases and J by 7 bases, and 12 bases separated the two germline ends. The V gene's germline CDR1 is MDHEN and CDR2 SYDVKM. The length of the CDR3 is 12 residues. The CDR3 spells CASARGRQPQHF. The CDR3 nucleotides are TGTGCCAGCGCCAGGGGTCGACAGCCCCAGCATTTT. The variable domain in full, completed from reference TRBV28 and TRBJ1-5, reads DVKVTQSSRYLVKRTGEKVFLECVQDMDHENMFWYRQDPGLGLRLIYFSYDVKMKEKGDIPEGYSVSREKKERFSLILESASTNQTSMYLCASARGRQPQHFGDGTRLSIL.

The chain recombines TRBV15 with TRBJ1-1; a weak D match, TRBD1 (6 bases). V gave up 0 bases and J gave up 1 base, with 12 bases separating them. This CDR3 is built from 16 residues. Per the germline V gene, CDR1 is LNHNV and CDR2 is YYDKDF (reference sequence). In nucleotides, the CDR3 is TGTGCCACCAGCAGAGATGGTGAGGGGGGGAACACTGAAGCTTTCTTT. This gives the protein CATSRDGEGGNTEAFF.

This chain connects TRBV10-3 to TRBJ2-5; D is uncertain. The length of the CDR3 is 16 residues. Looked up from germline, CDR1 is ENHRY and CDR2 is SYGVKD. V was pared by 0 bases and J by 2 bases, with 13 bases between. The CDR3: CAISESSQAAQETQYF. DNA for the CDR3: TGTGCCATCAGTGAGTCCTCCCAGGCAGCTCAAGAGACCCAGTACTTC.

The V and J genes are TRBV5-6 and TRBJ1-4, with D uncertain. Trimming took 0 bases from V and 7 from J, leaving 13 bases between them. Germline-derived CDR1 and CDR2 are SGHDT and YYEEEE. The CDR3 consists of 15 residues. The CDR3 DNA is TGTGCCAGCAGCTTGGGTTGGGCGGGAATTGAAAAACTGTTTTTT. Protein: CASSLGWAGIEKLFF. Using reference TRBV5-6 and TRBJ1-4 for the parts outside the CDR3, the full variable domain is DAGVTQSPTHLIKTRGQQVTLRCSPKSGHDTVSWYQQALGQGPQFIFQYYEEEERQRGNFPDRFSGHQFPNYSSELNVNALLLGDSALYLCASSLGWAGIEKLFFGSGTQLSVL.

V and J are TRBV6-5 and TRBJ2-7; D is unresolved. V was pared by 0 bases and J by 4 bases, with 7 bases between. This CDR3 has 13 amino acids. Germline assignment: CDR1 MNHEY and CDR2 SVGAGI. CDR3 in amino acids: CASSYSVGYEQYF. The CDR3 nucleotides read TGTGCCAGCAGTTACTCCGTAGGGTACGAGCAGTACTTC.

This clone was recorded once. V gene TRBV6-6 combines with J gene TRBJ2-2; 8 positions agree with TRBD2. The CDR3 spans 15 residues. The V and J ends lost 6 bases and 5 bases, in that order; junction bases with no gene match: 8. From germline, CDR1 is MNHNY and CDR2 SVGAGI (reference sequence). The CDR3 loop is CASSPGGGITGELFF. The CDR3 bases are TGTGCCAGCAGCCCGGGGGGGGGCATAACCGGGGAGCTGTTTTTT.